The sequence of this TCR beta chain was determined in a study of tumor T cells in aggressive B-cell lymphoma (dated by TCRdb to the late 2010s). The CDR3 starts with the cysteine, ends with the phenylalanine, and has 16 residues. The entry retains the CDR3 DNA only, 48 bases that are in frame from base 1. CDR1 and CDR2 (SGHAT, FQNNGV) derive from the germline V gene. Trimming accounts for 1 base at V and 5 bases at J, while the number of junction bases matched to no gene is 6. As for this clone: Its recognized antigen is unknown. The sample holds no much larger clone one base away, and base qualities are not on file.

Library creation used the immunoSEQ multiplex PCR assay. TCRdb stores this immuneACCESS table with in-frame sequences only. Part of the clones is absent; in the studies checked, under half of the shortfall reflects unresolved V genes, and no reason is known for the rest. This sample has approximately 12,000 clones in its table, and 89% of those were observed once. The ten most abundant clones make up 2.2% of the sample. This chain joins TRBV11-2 to TRBJ2-2, with 8 bases matching TRBD1. The sequenced material came from tumor tissue. The sequence was collected from an adult with diffuse large B cell lymphoma. CDR3 sequence: CASSLAPGGGTGELFF. In nucleotides, the sequence is TGTGCCAGCAGCTTAGCGCCAGGGGGCGGGACCGGGGAGCTGTTTTTT.